These T cell receptor beta chains were read from a single sample in a study of T-cell memory formation after mild COVID-19. MiXCR was run by TCRdb on the 5' RACE reads, yielding one entry per CDR3 protein. The data contain approximately 560,000 distinct CDR3 sequences, approximately 15% of them singletons. Sequencing used PBMCs or a T cell subset sorted from them (not recorded which). The source is an adult woman who had mild COVID-19 (a few samples of this study predate the infection). Cell type and time point are not known. CDR3s include the opening cysteine and the closing phenylalanine or tryptophan. The order of the fields is CDR3 length, clone size, J gene, V gene, D gene, CDR3 DNA, CDR3 protein. The D gene is left open where the match is weak. Size is omitted from some rows. Given values are once, few, many or a class for expanded clones.

len: 17
abundance: few
j_gene: TRBJ2-5
v_gene: TRBV11-2
d_gene: TRBD2
CDR3nt: TGTGCCAGCAGGGGACTAGCGGGGGATACGTACCAAGAGACCCAGTACTTC
CDR3aa: CASRGLAGDTYQETQYF

len: 17
abundance: -
j_gene: TRBJ2-7
v_gene: TRBV12-3/TRBV12-4
d_gene: TRBD2
CDR3nt: TGTGCCAGCAGTTTATTTCGGGGACTAGCCCACCAATACGAGCAGTACTTC
CDR3aa: CASSLFRGLAHQYEQYF

len: 14
abundance: many
j_gene: TRBJ1-1
v_gene: TRBV18
d_gene: -
CDR3nt: TGTGCCAGCTCACCACAGGGCCCGAACACTGAAGCTTTCTTT
CDR3aa: CASSPQGPNTEAFF

len: 15
abundance: -
j_gene: TRBJ2-3
v_gene: TRBV11-2
d_gene: -
CDR3nt: TGTGCCAGCAGCTTAAGGCCGACTAGCACAGATACGCAGTATTTT
CDR3aa: CASSLRPTSTDTQYF

len: 14
abundance: many
j_gene: TRBJ2-7
v_gene: TRBV5-1
d_gene: -
CDR3nt: TGCGCCAGCAGCGTCGACAGGTTATCTTACGAGCAGTACTTC
CDR3aa: CASSVDRLSYEQYF

len: 14
abundance: many
j_gene: TRBJ1-1
v_gene: TRBV10-3
d_gene: TRBD1
CDR3nt: TGTGCCATCACCCGGGACAGGGATAACACTGAAGCTTTCTTT
CDR3aa: CAITRDRDNTEAFF

len: 14
abundance: -
j_gene: TRBJ2-7
v_gene: TRBV6-5
d_gene: TRBD2
CDR3nt: TGTGCCAGCAGATCAACTAGCGGTTCCTACGAGCAGTACTTC
CDR3aa: CASRSTSGSYEQYF

len: 13
abundance: -
j_gene: TRBJ2-3
v_gene: TRBV12-3/TRBV12-4
d_gene: -
CDR3nt: TGTGCCAGCGGCAGGGGGGGCACAGATACGCAGTATTTT
CDR3aa: CASGRGGTDTQYF

len: 15
abundance: -
j_gene: TRBJ2-2
v_gene: TRBV6-5
d_gene: TRBD2
CDR3nt: TGTGCCAGCAGTCCCGGGAGGGACAACACCGGGGAGCTGTTTTTT
CDR3aa: CASSPGRDNTGELFF

len: 17
abundance: -
j_gene: TRBJ1-2
v_gene: TRBV27
d_gene: TRBD1
CDR3nt: TGTGCCAGCAGTCACCAGACAGGGGCGCTACATCTTGATGGCTACACCTTC
CDR3aa: CASSHQTGALHLDGYTF

len: 15
abundance: -
j_gene: TRBJ1-1
v_gene: TRBV3-1
d_gene: -
CDR3nt: TGTGCCAGCAGCCAAGCCCGGGTGGGTGATACTGAAGCTTTCTTT
CDR3aa: CASSQARVGDTEAFF

len: 16
abundance: few
j_gene: TRBJ1-1
v_gene: TRBV19
d_gene: -
CDR3nt: TGTGCCAGTAGTATTTCTTTCGTAGGCGGCAACACTGAAGCTTTCTTT
CDR3aa: CASSISFVGGNTEAFF

len: 18
abundance: -
j_gene: TRBJ1-4
v_gene: TRBV4-3
d_gene: TRBD1
CDR3nt: TGCGCCAGCAGCCAAGAGTGGTCCGGGACAGGGTTGAACGAAAAACTGTTTTTT
CDR3aa: CASSQEWSGTGLNEKLFF

len: 15
abundance: -
j_gene: TRBJ1-4
v_gene: TRBV2
d_gene: -
CDR3nt: TGTGCCAGCAGTGAGATTGGGGCGGCAAATGAAAAACTGTTTTTT
CDR3aa: CASSEIGAANEKLFF

len: 14
abundance: few
j_gene: TRBJ2-1
v_gene: TRBV6-5
d_gene: TRBD1
CDR3nt: TGTGCCAGCCGCAATGGGGACAGCTACAATGAGCAGTTCTTC
CDR3aa: CASRNGDSYNEQFF

len: 16
abundance: -
j_gene: TRBJ1-1
v_gene: TRBV15
d_gene: -
CDR3nt: TGTGCCACCAGCAGAGGGGTACAGGGATTGGACACTGAAGCTTTCTTT
CDR3aa: CATSRGVQGLDTEAFF

len: 12
abundance: many
j_gene: TRBJ1-1
v_gene: TRBV7-9
d_gene: -
CDR3nt: TGTGCCAGCAGCTTAGGAGTTGTAGAAGCTTTCTTT
CDR3aa: CASSLGVVEAFF

len: 15
abundance: -
j_gene: TRBJ1-5
v_gene: TRBV7-9
d_gene: -
CDR3nt: TGTGCCAGCAGCTTACCGTTCCACCCACATCAGCCCCAGCATTTT
CDR3aa: CASSLPFHPHQPQHF

len: 14
abundance: few
j_gene: TRBJ2-1
v_gene: TRBV9
d_gene: -
CDR3nt: TGTGCCAGCAGCGCCCGACCCGCTCTCGATGAGCAGTTCTTC
CDR3aa: CASSARPALDEQFF

len: 14
abundance: few
j_gene: TRBJ1-1
v_gene: TRBV7-3
d_gene: -
CDR3nt: TGTGCCAGCAGCGCCTTTGGGGAGGGGACTGAAGCTTTCTTT
CDR3aa: CASSAFGEGTEAFF

len: 16
abundance: few
j_gene: TRBJ2-1
v_gene: TRBV5-6
d_gene: -
CDR3nt: TGTGCCAGCTCCGACAGGTGGGGGGTGGTAAACAATGAGCAGTTCTTC
CDR3aa: CASSDRWGVVNNEQFF

len: 14
abundance: many
j_gene: TRBJ2-3
v_gene: TRBV5-1
d_gene: -
CDR3nt: TGCGCCAGCAGCTTGCCGGGGAGCACAGATACGCAGTATTTT
CDR3aa: CASSLPGSTDTQYF

len: 15
abundance: few
j_gene: TRBJ2-2
v_gene: TRBV2
d_gene: -
CDR3nt: TGTGCCAGCAGAGAAGACAGGAAGGGCACCGGGGAGCTGTTTTTT
CDR3aa: CASREDRKGTGELFF

len: 14
abundance: few
j_gene: TRBJ1-6
v_gene: TRBV10-3
d_gene: -
CDR3nt: TGTGCCATCAAACCGGCCGAGTTGAGGTCACCCCTCCACTTT
CDR3aa: CAIKPAELRSPLHF

len: 14
abundance: few
j_gene: TRBJ2-3
v_gene: TRBV3-1
d_gene: -
CDR3nt: TGTGCCAGCAGCCCCGACGATGGCACAGATACGCAGTATTTT
CDR3aa: CASSPDDGTDTQYF

len: 15
abundance: -
j_gene: TRBJ2-7
v_gene: TRBV5-1
d_gene: TRBD2
CDR3nt: TGCGCCAGCAGCTTGAGCGGGGAAGCCTCCTACGAGCAGTACTTC
CDR3aa: CASSLSGEASYEQYF

len: 19
abundance: -
j_gene: TRBJ2-6
v_gene: TRBV9
d_gene: -
CDR3nt: TGTGCCAGCAGCGTAGCTCCCGCACCTGACTTCTCTGGGGCCAACGTCCTGACTTTC
CDR3aa: CASSVAPAPDFSGANVLTF

len: 16
abundance: few
j_gene: TRBJ2-5
v_gene: TRBV7-6
d_gene: -
CDR3nt: TGTGCCAGCAGCCGTCCCGCTAGGGACGAGGGGGAGACCCAGTACTTC
CDR3aa: CASSRPARDEGETQYF

len: 14
abundance: -
j_gene: TRBJ1-5
v_gene: TRBV6-1
d_gene: -
CDR3nt: TGTGCCAGCATAAAAGGGTACAGAGATCAGCCCCAGCATTTT
CDR3aa: CASIKGYRDQPQHF